The source of this T cell receptor (beta chain) is a study of T-cell reconstitution after alpha-beta-depleted transplantation in children. Study results and caveats: About two months after transplant, alpha-beta T cells reportedly came from several hundred expanded graft clones. In some patients, recipient T cells and intrathymic progenitors surviving conditioning explained high day-60 diversity. A year post-transplant, T-cell counts and diversity derived mostly from newly produced T cells.

This clonotype was observed a handful of times. Its antigen remains unidentified. Germline-derived CDR1 and CDR2 are DFQATT and SNEGSKA (reference sequence). This CDR3 contains 17 residues. V was trimmed by 0 bases and J by 1 base, leaving 15 bases between them. It was with unique molecular identifiers that the TCRbeta library was prepared. TCRdb reanalysed the PCR reads using MiXCR and keeps one entry per CDR3 protein. The sample has roughly 790,000 distinct CDR3 sequences; approximately 15% are singletons. The source was PBMCs, mostly from graft donor cells, collected 360 days after TCRalphabeta/CD19-depleted stem cell transplant. The TCR sequence derives from a male patient younger than 18 who had a stem cell transplant for acute lymphoblastic leukemia, so the T cells may come from the graft donor. The genes are TRBV20-1 and TRBJ2-2; possibly TRBD2 for D (6 bases). CDR3 region: CSARDPPGLLNTGELFF. The CDR3 region has the DNA TGCAGTGCTAGAGATCCCCCGGGACTCCTGAACACCGGGGAGCTGTTTTTT.